The 11 T cell receptor beta chains reported below all come from one sample, sequenced in a study of shared clonotypes between healthy human individuals (dated by TCRdb to 2020 to 2021). Receptor libraries were prepared by the immunoSEQ multiplex PCR assay. TCRdb's version of the immuneACCESS table is confined to in-frame rearrangements and falls short of the full clone set. An unresolved V gene accounts for under half of the shortfall where checked; the remainder is of unknown origin. A total of under 1,900,000 clones appear in this sample, less than 99% of them only once. Around 0.33% of the sample is taken by the ten largest. Sequencing input: naive CD4+ T cells sorted from blood. What this sample's cell subset or site label stands for: CD45RA+ positively selected. The receptors derive from a man aged 25 to 45 in good health.

On this clone itself: The identical CDR3 is also encoded by other nucleotide sequences in the sample. This chain uses TRBV5-1 with TRBJ2-5; D unclear. Germline V gives CDR1 SGHRS, CDR2 YFSETQ. V was shortened by 4 bases and J by 2 bases, with 6 bases between the two germline ends. The CDR3 loop spans 12 amino acids. The CDR3 spells CASSTQQETQYF. For the CDR3, the DNA is TGCGCCAGCAGCACCCAGCAAGAGACCCAGTACTTC.

The chain is built from TRBV14 and TRBJ2-7, with D unclear. CDR3 size: 13 residues. The V end was cut by 0 bases, the J end by 7 bases, with 10 bases between. Per germline, CDR1 SGHDN and CDR2 FVKESK. The CDR3 nucleotides read TGTGCCAGCAGCCAAGATATGTTAGGGGAGCAGTACTTC. It codes for CASSQDMLGEQYF.

V is TRBV5-5 and J is TRBJ1-1, with D hard to call. The CDR3 sequence is 13 residues long. The germline V and J ends were trimmed by 0 bases and 11 bases, with 14 bases remaining between them. CDR1 and CDR2 from the germline V gene are SGHKS and YYEKEE (reference sequence). The CDR3 spells CASSLVAQAWAFF. The CDR3 DNA sequence: TGTGCCAGCAGCTTGGTGGCCCAGGCTTGGGCTTTCTTT.

The V and J genes are TRBV5-4 and TRBJ2-1, with TRBD2 matching over 10 bases. The V and J ends lost 4 bases and 10 bases, in that order; junction bases with no gene match: 11. The germline V gene has CDR1 SGHNT and CDR2 YYREEE (reference sequence). The CDR3 sequence is 15 residues long. CDR3 region: CASSPPAGGVEEQFF. CDR3 nucleotides: TGTGCCAGCAGCCCACCAGCGGGAGGGGTTGAGGAGCAGTTCTTC.

The rearrangement uses TRBV5-4 and TRBJ2-1, with 9 bases aligning to TRBD2. In germline, CDR1 is SGHNT, CDR2 YYREEE (reference sequence). This CDR3 contains 15 residues. The V gene end was trimmed by 4 bases and the J gene end by 9 bases; junction bases not matched to a gene: 11. The CDR3 protein is CASSGASGNAGEQFF. The DNA of the CDR3 is TGTGCCAGCAGCGGAGCTAGCGGGAATGCTGGTGAGCAGTTCTTC.

The chain couples TRBV11-2 to TRBJ2-3, with a weak D call TRBD2 (5 bases). CDR1 is SGHAT, CDR2 FQNNGV, per germline. This CDR3 spans 15 amino acids. Trimming removed 1 base at V and 6 bases at J, with 14 bases between. Written as DNA, the CDR3 is TGTGCCAGCAGCTTAGTTTTTCTAGCCTCGGATACGCAGTATTTT. It codes for CASSLVFLASDTQYF. Based on the CDR3 plus reference TRBV11-2 and TRBJ2-3, the full variable domain is EAGVAQSPRYKIIEKRQSVAFWCNPISGHATLYWYQQILGQGPKLLIQFQNNGVVDDSQLPKDRFSAERLKGVDSTLKIQPAKLEDSAVYLCASSLVFLASDTQYFGPGTRLTVL.

The V gene is TRBV5-1, the J gene TRBJ2-1; D is unclear. There are 15 residues in the CDR3. Germline CDR1 is SGHRS and CDR2 is YFSETQ. V was pared by 0 bases and J by 2 bases, with 9 bases between. The CDR3 loop is CASSLEDHPYNEQFF. The CDR3 coding sequence is TGCGCCAGCAGCTTGGAAGACCACCCCTACAATGAGCAGTTCTTC.

The chain couples TRBV11-3 to TRBJ2-5; TRBD1 might be the D (5 bases). Germline V lookup: CDR1 SGHNT, CDR2 YENEEA. The length of the CDR3 is 14 residues. The V and J ends lost 1 base and 2 bases respectively, with 8 bases between them. The CDR3 here is CASSLGQPQETQYF. The CDR3, as DNA: TGTGCCAGCAGCTTAGGACAGCCTCAAGAGACCCAGTACTTC. Complete variable domain (other parts from reference TRBV11-3 and TRBJ2-5): EAGVVQSPRYKIIEKKQPVAFWCNPISGHNTLYWYLQNLGQGPELLIRYENEEAVDDSQLPKDRFSAERLKGVDSTLKIQPAELGDSAVYLCASSLGQPQETQYFGPGTRLLVL.

This chain uses TRBV7-9 with TRBJ1-1; 9 bases align to TRBD1. The CDR3 contains 13 residues. Germline V gene lookup returns CDR1 SEHNR and CDR2 FQNEAQ (reference sequence). Losses at the gene ends were 5 bases for V and 10 bases for J; bases not matched to a gene: 8. The CDR3 DNA sequence: TGTGCCAGCAGCACCCAGGACAGGGGAAGAGCTTTCTTT. Its translation is CASSTQDRGRAFF. Using reference TRBV7-9 and TRBJ1-1 for the parts outside the CDR3, the full variable domain is DTGVSQNPRHKITKRGQNVTFRCDPISEHNRLYWYRQTLGQGPEFLTYFQNEAQLEKSRLLSDRFSAERPKGSFSTLEIQRTEQGDSAMYLCASSTQDRGRAFFGQGTRLTVV.

The rearrangement joins TRBV5-5 to TRBJ2-7, with a possible D match to TRBD1 (6 bases). The CDR3 contains 15 residues. V lost 0 bases and J lost 2, with 12 bases in between. Germline V CDR1 and CDR2: SGHKS, YYEKEE (reference sequence). The CDR3 loop reads CASSLGAGATYEQYF. CDR3 DNA sequence: TGTGCCAGCAGCTTGGGGGCAGGGGCGACCTACGAGCAGTACTTC.

J is TRBJ2-3 and V is TRBV4-3; 7 bases align to TRBD2. This CDR3 spans 19 amino acids. V trimming: 4 bases; J trimming: 0 bases; junction bases outside the gene matches: 16. Germline values: CDR1 LGHNA, CDR2 YSLEER. The CDR3 coding sequence is TGCGCCAGCAGCCCAGGGAGGGGAGCGGGATCCCTTAGCACAGATACGCAGTATTTT. Residues: CASSPGRGAGSLSTDTQYF.